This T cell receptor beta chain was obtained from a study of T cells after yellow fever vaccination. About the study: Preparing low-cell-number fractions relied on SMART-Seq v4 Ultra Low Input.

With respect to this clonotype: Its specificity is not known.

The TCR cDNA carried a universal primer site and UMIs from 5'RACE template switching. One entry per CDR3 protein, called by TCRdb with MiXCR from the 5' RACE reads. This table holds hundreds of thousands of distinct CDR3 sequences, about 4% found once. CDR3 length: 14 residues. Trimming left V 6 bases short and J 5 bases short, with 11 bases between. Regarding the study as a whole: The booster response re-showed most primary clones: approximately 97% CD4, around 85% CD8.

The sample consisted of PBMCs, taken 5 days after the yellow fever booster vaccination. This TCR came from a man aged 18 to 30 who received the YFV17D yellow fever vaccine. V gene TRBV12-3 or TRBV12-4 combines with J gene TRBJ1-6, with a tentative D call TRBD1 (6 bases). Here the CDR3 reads CASSTEGDNSPLHF. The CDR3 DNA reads TGTGCCAGCAGCACGGAGGGGGATAATTCACCCCTCCACTTT.